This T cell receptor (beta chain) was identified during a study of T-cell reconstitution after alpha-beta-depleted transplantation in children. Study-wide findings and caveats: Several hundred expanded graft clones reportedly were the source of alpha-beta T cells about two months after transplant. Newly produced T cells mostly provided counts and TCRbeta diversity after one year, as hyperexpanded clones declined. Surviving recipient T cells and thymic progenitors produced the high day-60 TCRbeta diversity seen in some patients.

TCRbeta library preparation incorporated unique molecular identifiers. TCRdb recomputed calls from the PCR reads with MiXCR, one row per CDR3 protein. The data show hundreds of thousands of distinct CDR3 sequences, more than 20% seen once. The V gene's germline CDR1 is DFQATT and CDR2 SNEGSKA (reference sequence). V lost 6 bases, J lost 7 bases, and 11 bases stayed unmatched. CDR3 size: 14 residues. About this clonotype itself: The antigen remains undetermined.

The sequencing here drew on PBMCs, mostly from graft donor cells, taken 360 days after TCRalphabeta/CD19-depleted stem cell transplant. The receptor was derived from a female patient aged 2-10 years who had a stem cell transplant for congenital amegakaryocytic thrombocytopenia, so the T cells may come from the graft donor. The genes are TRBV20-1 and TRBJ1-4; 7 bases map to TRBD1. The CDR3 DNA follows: TGCAGTGCAGTAGGGGGCGCCCCGATTGAAAAACTGTTTTTT. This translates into CSAVGGAPIEKLFF.